The 20 T cell receptor beta chains given below trace back to one sample, sequenced in a study of blood T cells in healthy people across ages. Next came a second PCR, run for about 7 to 12 cycles, which used a sample-barcoded 5' primer along with a J-beta primer mix. TCRdb processed the 5' RACE reads anew with MiXCR; each CDR3 protein has one entry. Of 780,000 or so distinct CDR3 sequences listed, about 55% are singletons. The sequenced sample was blood. Receptor source: a man aged 80 or over in good health.

The chain uses TRBV12-3 or TRBV12-4 and TRBJ1-1; 7 bases are a match to TRBD1. This CDR3 comprises 11 residues. V lost 7 bases and J lost 8; bases outside the gene matches: 4. The CDR3 region has the DNA TGTGCCAGCACGATACAGGGGGAAGCTTTCTTT. Its translation: CASTIQGEAFF.

About this clonotype itself: One end of the junction does not line up with germline, which may come from a read error. V and J are TRBV29-1 and TRBJ2-1; unclear D gene. The CDR3 contains 14 residues. CDR1 SQVTM and CDR2 ANQGSEA come from the germline V gene. The CDR3 loop is CSVVRYRGYDEQFF. The DNA for the CDR3 is TGCAGCGTTGTACGGTACCGAGGCTACGATGAGCAGTTCTTC.

As for this clonotype: This may be a read error: a much more frequent sequence differs by one nucleotide. J is TRBJ2-4 and V is TRBV11-1; 12 bases are shared with TRBD1. The better agreement between TRBJ2-7 and the DNA end casts doubt on the J call. Germline loops: CDR1 SGHAT, CDR2 FQDESV (reference sequence). The CDR3 extends over 19 amino acids. CDR3 protein: CAGSVLSGTGGFKSYEQYF. CDR3 sequence (DNA): TGTGCCGGCAGCGTATTGTCCGGGACAGGGGGCTTCAAGTCCTACGAGCAGTACTTC.

This rearrangement joins TRBV7-2 to TRBJ2-2; 11 bases are a match to TRBD2. Germline V gene lookup returns CDR1 SGHTA and CDR2 FQGNSA. This CDR3 spans 15 amino acids. Germline trimming cut 4 bases from V and 7 bases from J; bases unmatched to any gene: 5. CDR3 in amino acids: CTSSWLAGGGGELFF. The CDR3 DNA follows: TGTACCAGCAGCTGGCTAGCGGGAGGTGGCGGGGAGCTGTTTTTT.

The rearrangement joins TRBV20-1 to TRBJ2-7; D gene unclear. With 5 bases removed from V and 1 base from J, the gap between germline ends came to 15 bases. CDR3 length: 14 amino acids. Germline CDR1 is DFQATT and CDR2 is SNEGSKA (reference sequence). CDR3 sequence reads: CSAPARLRSYEQYF. The CDR3 coding sequence is TGCAGTGCTCCAGCGAGGTTGAGGTCCTACGAGCAGTACTTC.

This rearrangement joins TRBV15 to TRBJ2-1; 11 nucleotides align to TRBD1. This CDR3 comprises 19 residues. Germline V gene sequence: CDR1 LNHNV, CDR2 YYDKDF (reference sequence). The J segment lost 8 bases and the V segment lost 4 bases, leaving 19 bases of the junction unmatched. CDR3 nucleotides: TGTGCCACCAGCACGGACAGGGGGCCGGCGGGGGAATATTCGCATGAGCAGTTCTTC. As protein: CATSTDRGPAGEYSHEQFF.

A remark on this clonotype: One junction end does not reproduce the germline sequence, and a read error may be involved. The chain combines TRBV2 with TRBJ1-2, with 7 positions matching TRBD1. The germline gives CDR1 SNHLY, CDR2 FYNNEI. The CDR3 consists of 15 residues. The CDR3 region has the DNA TGTGCTAGCAGGCTATTGACAGGGATAAACTATGGCTACACCTTC. The encoded protein is CASRLLTGINYGYTF.

About this clonotype: Relative to the germline gene, one junction end is altered; a read error may explain this. The chain combines TRBV29-1 with TRBJ1-2; 10 bases agree with TRBD1. Germline CDR1 reads SQVTM; CDR2 reads ANQGSEA. The CDR3 is 14 amino acids. The CDR3 is CSALPGTGVDGHTF. The DNA of the CDR3 is TGCAGCGCCCTCCCCGGGACAGGGGTAGATGGCCACACCTTC.

The rearrangement uses TRBV2 and TRBJ2-3; tentatively, D is TRBD1 (6 bases). CDR3 length equals 15 residues. Germline V CDR1 and CDR2: SNHLY, FYNNEI. V was pared by 2 bases and J by 0 bases, with 9 bases between. The CDR3 sequence is CASSEYRASTDTQYF. As DNA, the CDR3 is TGTGCCAGCAGTGAATACAGGGCTAGCACAGATACGCAGTATTTT. Supplemented by reference TRBV2 and TRBJ2-3, the full variable domain reads EPEVTQTPSHQVTQMGQEVILRCVPISNHLYFYWYRQILGQKVEFLVSFYNNEISEKSEIFDDQFSVERPDGSNFTLKIRSTKLEDSAMYFCASSEYRASTDTQYFGPGTRLTVL.

The chain links TRBV15 to TRBJ2-7; 7 nucleotides agree with TRBD2. The CDR3 consists of 14 residues. Germline trimming cut 1 base from V and 12 bases from J; bases unmatched to any gene: 12. CDR1 LNHNV and CDR2 YYDKDF come from the germline V gene (reference sequence). CDR3 sequence (DNA): TGTGCCACCAGCAGAGTGGCGGGAGAAGAGACCCGGTACTTC. Translated, it gives CATSRVAGEETRYF.

This clonotype was detected a few times. The chain recombines TRBV27 with TRBJ1-4; a weak D match, TRBD1 (5 bases). This CDR3 spans 15 amino acids. V dropped 4 bases and J dropped 8 bases, with 17 bases sitting between them. The germline V gene encodes CDR1 MNHEY and CDR2 SMNVEV (reference sequence). CDR3 sequence reads: CASSSSSAGVEKLFF. The CDR3, as DNA: TGTGCCAGCAGTTCAAGTTCGGCGGGGGTGGAAAAACTGTTTTTT.

As regards this clonotype: A read error may explain this, as a much larger clone is one base away. The chain combines TRBV4-1 with TRBJ2-7; perhaps TRBD1 as D (5 bases). The length of the CDR3 is 15 residues. Germline V CDR1 and CDR2: MGHRA, YSYEKL. Trimming cost V 1 base and J 3 bases, with 13 bases left between them. This CDR3 is CASSQGRGQYYEQYF. The CDR3 DNA follows: TGCGCCAGCAGCCAAGGTCGAGGACAATACTACGAGCAGTACTTC.

The table lists this clonotype with a few counts. The chain employs TRBV6-1 and TRBJ2-4; D may match TRBD1 or TRBD2 (5 bases each). The last part of the DNA fits TRBJ2-7 better; the J call may be wrong. Per germline, CDR1 MNHNS and CDR2 SASEGT. The length of the CDR3 is 12 residues. CDR3 residues: CASSWDASEQYF. The CDR3 nucleotides read TGTGCCAGCAGTTGGGACGCGAGCGAGCAGTACTTC.

The V gene is TRBV20-1, the J gene TRBJ1-4; D is unresolved. CDR3 length: 14 residues. Germline CDR1 and CDR2: DFQATT and SNEGSKA (reference sequence). The germline V and J ends were trimmed by 0 bases and 8 bases, with 13 bases remaining between them. CDR3 DNA: TGCAGTGCTAGAGAGATGGGAGTTGGCGAAAAACTGTTTTTT. Amino acid sequence: CSAREMGVGEKLFF.

The chain links TRBV7-9 to TRBJ1-1; the match to TRBD1 covers 7 bases. This CDR3 is 14 amino acids long. V lost 2 bases to trimming and J lost 4 bases; unmatched junction nucleotides: 4. Germline V CDR1 and CDR2: SEHNR, FQNEAQ (reference sequence). The CDR3 sequence is CASSLLGTVTEAFF. The CDR3 nucleotides read TGTGCCAGCAGCTTATTAGGGACAGTCACTGAAGCTTTCTTT.

This clonotype has at least ten counts. The J gene is TRBJ2-5, the V gene TRBV20-1; weak D call: TRBD1 (6 bases). Germline-derived CDR1 and CDR2 are DFQATT and SNEGSKA (reference sequence). V was cut by 0 bases and J by 2 bases, with 13 bases left in between. CDR3 length equals 15 residues. CDR3: CSARDGSRGQETQYF. The CDR3 region has the DNA TGCAGTGCTAGAGATGGGAGCAGGGGACAAGAGACCCAGTACTTC.

This chain connects TRBV7-6 to TRBJ2-7; 9 nucleotides match TRBD2. The CDR3 sequence is 17 residues long. V shed 7 bases, J shed 4 bases, and the junction held 17 bases outside the gene matches. Germline V gene lookup returns CDR1 SGHVS and CDR2 FNYEAQ. This CDR3 is CASNSPTDSGREYEQYF. In nucleotides, the CDR3 is TGTGCCAGCAACTCACCGACGGATAGCGGGAGAGAGTACGAGCAGTACTTC.

The chain joins TRBV20-1 to TRBJ2-3; 12 bases line up with TRBD2. Germline assignment: CDR1 DFQATT and CDR2 SNEGSKA (reference sequence). The CDR3 consists of 15 residues. Losses at the gene ends were 3 bases for V and 14 bases for J; bases not matched to a gene: 15. Here the CDR3 reads CSARLAGGPNGYAYF. The CDR3 DNA sequence: TGCAGTGCTAGGCTAGCGGGAGGGCCAAACGGATACGCGTATTTT.

CDR3 coding DNA: TGTGCCAGCAGTTCCCGACTAGCGGGAGGAGGAGAGCAGTACTTC. It is translated as CASSSRLAGGGEQYF. The genes are TRBV6-5 and TRBJ2-7, with 13 bases aligning to TRBD2. Germline CDR1 reads MNHEY; CDR2 reads SVGAGI. Trimming at V came to 4 bases and at J to 7 bases, leaving 7 bases not matched to a gene. CDR3 size: 15 residues.

This clonotype was detected only a few times. The J gene is TRBJ2-7, the V gene TRBV13; 7 bases are shared with TRBD2. Looked up from germline, CDR1 is PRHDT and CDR2 is FYEKMQ (reference sequence). The CDR3 is 16 residues long. Trimming removed 5 bases from V and 3 bases from J; junction bases left unmatched: 13. The CDR3 is CASSRPEKRDRYEQYF. CDR3 DNA: TGTGCCAGCAGCCGCCCCGAGAAGCGGGACCGCTACGAGCAGTACTTC.